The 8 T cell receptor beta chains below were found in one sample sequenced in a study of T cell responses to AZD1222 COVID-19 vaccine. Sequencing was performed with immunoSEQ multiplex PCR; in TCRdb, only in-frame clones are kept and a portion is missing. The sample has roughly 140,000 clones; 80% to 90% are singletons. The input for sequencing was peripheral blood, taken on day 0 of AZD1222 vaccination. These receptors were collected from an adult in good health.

The CDR3 is CASRRTGGGTEAFF. For the CDR3, the DNA is TGTGCCAGCAGACGCACAGGGGGGGGAACTGAAGCTTTCTTT. The J gene is TRBJ1-1, the V gene TRBV28; 8 nucleotides align to TRBD1. Germline CDR1 reads MDHEN; CDR2 reads SYDVKM. This CDR3 has 14 amino acids. V was pared by 6 bases and J by 5 bases, with 8 bases of the junction left unmatched. Drawing the rest from reference TRBV28 and TRBJ1-1, the complete variable domain is DVKVTQSSRYLVKRTGEKVFLECVQDMDHENMFWYRQDPGLGLRLIYFSYDVKMKEKGDIPEGYSVSREKKERFSLILESASTNQTSMYLCASRRTGGGTEAFFGQGTRLTVV.

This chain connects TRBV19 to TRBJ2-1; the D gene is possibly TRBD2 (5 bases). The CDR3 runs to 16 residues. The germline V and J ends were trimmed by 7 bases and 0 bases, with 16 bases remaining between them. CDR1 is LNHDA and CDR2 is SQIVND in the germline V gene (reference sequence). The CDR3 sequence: CASTQGSGRSYNEQFF. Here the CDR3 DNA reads TGTGCCAGTACCCAAGGGAGTGGACGCTCCTACAATGAGCAGTTCTTC.

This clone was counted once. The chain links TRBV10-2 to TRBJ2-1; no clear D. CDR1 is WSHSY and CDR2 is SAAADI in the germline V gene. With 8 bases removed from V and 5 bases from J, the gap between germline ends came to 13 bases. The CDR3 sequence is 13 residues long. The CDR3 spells CASQLEFHNEQFF. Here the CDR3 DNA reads TGCGCCAGCCAGCTAGAGTTCCACAATGAGCAGTTCTTC.

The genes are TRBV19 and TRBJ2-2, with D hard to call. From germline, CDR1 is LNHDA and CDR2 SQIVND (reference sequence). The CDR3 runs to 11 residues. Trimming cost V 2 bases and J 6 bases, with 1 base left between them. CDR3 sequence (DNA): TGTGCCAGTAGTATATCCGGGGAGCTGTTTTTT. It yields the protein CASSISGELFF.

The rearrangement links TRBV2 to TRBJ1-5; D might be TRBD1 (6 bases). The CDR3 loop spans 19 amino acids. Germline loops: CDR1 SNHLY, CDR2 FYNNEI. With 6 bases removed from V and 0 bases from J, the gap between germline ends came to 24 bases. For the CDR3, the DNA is TGTGCCAGCAGAAAGGGGGGGGCACCCTTTAGGGATAGCAATCAGCCCCAGCATTTT. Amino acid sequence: CASRKGGAPFRDSNQPQHF.

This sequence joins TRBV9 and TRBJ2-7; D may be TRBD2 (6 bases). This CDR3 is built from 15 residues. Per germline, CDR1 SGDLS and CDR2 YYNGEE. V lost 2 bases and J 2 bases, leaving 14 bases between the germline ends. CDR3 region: CASSVGGPPTYEQYF. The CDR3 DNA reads TGTGCCAGCAGCGTCGGGGGACCGCCGACCTACGAGCAGTACTTC.

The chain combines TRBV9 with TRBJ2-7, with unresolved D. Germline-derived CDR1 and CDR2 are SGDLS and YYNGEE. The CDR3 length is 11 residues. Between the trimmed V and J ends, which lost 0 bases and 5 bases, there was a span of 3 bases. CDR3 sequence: CASSVGDEQYF. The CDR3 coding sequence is TGTGCCAGCAGCGTAGGTGACGAGCAGTACTTC.

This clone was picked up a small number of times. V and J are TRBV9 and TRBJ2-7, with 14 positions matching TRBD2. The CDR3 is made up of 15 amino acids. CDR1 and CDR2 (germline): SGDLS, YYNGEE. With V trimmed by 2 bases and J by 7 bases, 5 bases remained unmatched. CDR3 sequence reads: CASSVGLAGEREQYF. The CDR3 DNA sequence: TGTGCCAGCAGCGTGGGACTAGCGGGAGAGAGGGAGCAGTACTTC. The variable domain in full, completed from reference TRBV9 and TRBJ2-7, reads DSGVTQTPKHLITATGQRVTLRCSPRSGDLSVYWYQQSLDQGLQFLIQYYNGEERAKGNILERFSAQQFPDLHSELNLSSLELGDSALYFCASSVGLAGEREQYFGPGTRLTVT.